This record concerns one TCR beta chain sequence. Its matching antigen is unknown. The PCR ran on 60 Vbeta and 13 Jbeta primers. TCRdb's copy holds only in-frame clones and misses some; the assay was immunoSEQ multiplex PCR. This table lists roughly 100,000 clones. The record originates from a study of cytomegalovirus exposure and HLA in healthy donors. Study information: An early release of data contained 80 million to 85 million unique TCRs, which came from HLA-typed donors. General study points: Most TCR sequences proved rare, with some public TCRs found in many donors. One cluster of highly shared sequence variants probably arose as a sequencing artifact.

Unrecorded immune exposures were likely, despite nominal health at sampling. V gave up 6 bases and J gave up 5 bases; unmatched junction bases: 4. This CDR3 contains 13 residues. CDR1 LGHNA and CDR2 YSLEER come from the germline V gene. The TCR was taken from a man aged 35 to 55 in good health and CMV-seronegative. Sequenced material: PBMCs. The rearrangement uses TRBV4-3 and TRBJ2-1; 7 nucleotides line up with TRBD2. The CDR3 DNA is TGCGCCAGCAGTAGCGGGCTTAACAATGAGCAGTTCTTC. Translating it yields CASSSGLNNEQFF.